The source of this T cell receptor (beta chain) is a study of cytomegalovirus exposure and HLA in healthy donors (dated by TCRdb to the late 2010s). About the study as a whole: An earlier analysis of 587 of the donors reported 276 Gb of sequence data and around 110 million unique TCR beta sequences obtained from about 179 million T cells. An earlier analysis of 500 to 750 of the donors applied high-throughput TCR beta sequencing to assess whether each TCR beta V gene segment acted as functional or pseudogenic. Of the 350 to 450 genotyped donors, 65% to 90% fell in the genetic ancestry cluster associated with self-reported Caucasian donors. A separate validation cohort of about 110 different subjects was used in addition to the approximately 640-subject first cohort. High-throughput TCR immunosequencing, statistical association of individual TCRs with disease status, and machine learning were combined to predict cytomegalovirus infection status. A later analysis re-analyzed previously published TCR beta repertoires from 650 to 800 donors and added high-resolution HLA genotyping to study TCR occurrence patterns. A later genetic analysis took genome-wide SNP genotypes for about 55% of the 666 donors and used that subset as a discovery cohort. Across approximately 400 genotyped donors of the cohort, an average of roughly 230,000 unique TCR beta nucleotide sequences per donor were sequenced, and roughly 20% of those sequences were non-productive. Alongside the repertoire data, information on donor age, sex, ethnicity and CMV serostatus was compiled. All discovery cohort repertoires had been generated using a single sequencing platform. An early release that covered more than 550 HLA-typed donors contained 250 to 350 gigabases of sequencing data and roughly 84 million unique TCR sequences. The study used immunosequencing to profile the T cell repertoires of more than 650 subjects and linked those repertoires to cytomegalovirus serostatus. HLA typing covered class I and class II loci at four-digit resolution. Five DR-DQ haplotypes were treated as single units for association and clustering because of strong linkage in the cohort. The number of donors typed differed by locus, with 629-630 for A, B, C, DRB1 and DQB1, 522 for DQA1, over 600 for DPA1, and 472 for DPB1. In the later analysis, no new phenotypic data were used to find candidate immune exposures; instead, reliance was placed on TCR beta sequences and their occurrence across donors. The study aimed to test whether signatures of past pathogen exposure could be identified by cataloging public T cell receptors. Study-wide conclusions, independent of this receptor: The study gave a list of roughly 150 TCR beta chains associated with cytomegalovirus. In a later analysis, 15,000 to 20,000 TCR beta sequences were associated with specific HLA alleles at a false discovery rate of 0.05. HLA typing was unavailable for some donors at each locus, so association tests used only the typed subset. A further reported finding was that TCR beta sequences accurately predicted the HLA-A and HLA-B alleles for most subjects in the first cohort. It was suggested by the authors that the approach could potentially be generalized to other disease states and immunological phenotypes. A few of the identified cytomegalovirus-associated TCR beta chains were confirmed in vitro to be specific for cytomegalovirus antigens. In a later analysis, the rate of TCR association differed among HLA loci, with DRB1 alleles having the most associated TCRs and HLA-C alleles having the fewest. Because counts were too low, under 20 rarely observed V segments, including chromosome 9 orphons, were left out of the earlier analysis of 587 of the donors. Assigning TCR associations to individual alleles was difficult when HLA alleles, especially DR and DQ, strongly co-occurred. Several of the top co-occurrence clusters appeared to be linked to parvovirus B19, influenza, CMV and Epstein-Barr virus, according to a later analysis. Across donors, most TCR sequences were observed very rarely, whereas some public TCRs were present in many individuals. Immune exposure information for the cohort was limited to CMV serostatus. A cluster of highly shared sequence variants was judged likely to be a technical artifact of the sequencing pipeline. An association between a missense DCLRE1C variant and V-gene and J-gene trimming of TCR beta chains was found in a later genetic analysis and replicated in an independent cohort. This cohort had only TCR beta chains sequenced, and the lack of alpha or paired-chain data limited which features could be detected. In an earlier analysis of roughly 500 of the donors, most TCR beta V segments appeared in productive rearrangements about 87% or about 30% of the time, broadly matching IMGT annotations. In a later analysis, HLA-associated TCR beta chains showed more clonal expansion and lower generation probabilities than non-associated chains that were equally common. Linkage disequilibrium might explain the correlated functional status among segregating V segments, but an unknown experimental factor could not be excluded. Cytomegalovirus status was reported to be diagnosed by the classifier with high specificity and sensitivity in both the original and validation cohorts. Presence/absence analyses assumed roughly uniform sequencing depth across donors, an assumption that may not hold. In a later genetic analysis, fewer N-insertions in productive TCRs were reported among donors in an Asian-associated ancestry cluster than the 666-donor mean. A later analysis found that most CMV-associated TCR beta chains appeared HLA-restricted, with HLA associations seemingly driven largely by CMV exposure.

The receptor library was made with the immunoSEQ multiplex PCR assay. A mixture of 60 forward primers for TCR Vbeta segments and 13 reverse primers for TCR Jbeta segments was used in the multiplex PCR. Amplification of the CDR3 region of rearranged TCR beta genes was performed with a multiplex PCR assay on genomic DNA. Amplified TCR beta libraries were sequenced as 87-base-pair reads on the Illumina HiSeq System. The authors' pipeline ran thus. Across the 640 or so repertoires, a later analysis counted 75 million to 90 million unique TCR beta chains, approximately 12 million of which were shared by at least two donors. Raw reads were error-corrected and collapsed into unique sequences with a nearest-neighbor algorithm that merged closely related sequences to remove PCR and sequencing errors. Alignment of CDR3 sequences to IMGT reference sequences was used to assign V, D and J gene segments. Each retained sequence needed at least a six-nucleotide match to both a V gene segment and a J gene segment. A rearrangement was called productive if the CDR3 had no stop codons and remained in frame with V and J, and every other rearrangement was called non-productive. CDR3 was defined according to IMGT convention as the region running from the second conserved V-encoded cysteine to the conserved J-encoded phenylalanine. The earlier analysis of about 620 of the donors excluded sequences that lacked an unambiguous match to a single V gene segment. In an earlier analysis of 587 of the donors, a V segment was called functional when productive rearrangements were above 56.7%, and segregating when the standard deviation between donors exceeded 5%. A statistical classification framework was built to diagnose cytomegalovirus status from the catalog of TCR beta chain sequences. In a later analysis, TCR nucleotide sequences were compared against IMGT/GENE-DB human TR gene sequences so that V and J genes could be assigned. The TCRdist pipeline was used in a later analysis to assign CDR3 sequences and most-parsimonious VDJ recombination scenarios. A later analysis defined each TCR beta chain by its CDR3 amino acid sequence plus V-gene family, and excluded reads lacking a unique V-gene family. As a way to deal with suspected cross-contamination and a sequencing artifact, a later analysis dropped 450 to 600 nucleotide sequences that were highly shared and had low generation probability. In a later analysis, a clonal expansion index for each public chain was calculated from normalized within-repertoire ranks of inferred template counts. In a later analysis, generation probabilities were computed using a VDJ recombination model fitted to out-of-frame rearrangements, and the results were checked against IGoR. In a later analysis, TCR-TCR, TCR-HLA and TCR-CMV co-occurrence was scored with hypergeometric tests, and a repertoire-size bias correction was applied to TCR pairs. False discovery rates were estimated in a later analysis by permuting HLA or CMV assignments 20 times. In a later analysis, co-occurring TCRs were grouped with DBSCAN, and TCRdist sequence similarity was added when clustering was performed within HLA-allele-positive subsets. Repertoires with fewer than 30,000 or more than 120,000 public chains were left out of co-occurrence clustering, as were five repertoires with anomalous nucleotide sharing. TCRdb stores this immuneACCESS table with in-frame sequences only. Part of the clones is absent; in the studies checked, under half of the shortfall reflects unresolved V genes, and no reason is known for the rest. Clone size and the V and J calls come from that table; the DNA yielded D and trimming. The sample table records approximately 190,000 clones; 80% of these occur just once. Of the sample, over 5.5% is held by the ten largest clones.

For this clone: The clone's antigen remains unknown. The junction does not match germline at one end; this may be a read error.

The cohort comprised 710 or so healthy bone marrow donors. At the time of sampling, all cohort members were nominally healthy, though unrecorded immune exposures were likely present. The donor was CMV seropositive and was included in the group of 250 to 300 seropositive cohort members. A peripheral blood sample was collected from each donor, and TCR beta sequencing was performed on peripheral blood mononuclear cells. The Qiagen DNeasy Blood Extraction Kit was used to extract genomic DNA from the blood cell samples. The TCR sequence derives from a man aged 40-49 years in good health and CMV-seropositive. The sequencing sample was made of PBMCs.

The base sequence is TGTGCCGGCAGCTTATCAAGTCCGGGGTACTATGGCTACACCTTC. It codes for CAGSLSSPGYYGYTF. The rearranged segments are TRBV5-4 and TRBJ1-2, with the D gene uncertain. Spanning cysteine to phenylalanine, the CDR3 consists of 15 amino acids. The retained sequence is limited to the CDR3, 45 bases, with the frame set at the first base. CDR1 SGHNT and CDR2 YYREEE were looked up in the germline V gene (reference sequence).